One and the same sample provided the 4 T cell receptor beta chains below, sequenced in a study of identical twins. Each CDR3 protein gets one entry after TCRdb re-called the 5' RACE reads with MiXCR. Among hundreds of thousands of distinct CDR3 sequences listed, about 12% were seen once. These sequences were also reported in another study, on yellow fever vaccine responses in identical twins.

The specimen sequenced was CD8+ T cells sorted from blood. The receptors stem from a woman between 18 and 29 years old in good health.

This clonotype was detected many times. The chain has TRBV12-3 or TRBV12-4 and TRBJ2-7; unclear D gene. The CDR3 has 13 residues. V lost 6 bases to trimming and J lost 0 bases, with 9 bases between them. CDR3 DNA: TGTGCCAGCAGCCTAATGAGCTCCTACGAGCAGTACTTC. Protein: CASSLMSSYEQYF.

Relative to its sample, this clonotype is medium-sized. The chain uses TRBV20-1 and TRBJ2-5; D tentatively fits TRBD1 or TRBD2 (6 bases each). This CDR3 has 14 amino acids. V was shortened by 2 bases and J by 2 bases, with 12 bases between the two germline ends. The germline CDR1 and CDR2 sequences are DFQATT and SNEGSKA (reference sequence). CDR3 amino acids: CSARRGDLQETQYF. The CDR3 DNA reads TGCAGTGCTAGAAGGGGGGATCTTCAAGAGACCCAGTACTTC.

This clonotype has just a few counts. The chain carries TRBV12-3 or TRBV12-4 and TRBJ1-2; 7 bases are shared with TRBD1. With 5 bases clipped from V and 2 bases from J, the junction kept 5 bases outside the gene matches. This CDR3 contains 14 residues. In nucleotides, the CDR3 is TGTGCCAGCAGTCAGGGACAGAAGAACTATGGCTACACCTTC. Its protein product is CASSQGQKNYGYTF.

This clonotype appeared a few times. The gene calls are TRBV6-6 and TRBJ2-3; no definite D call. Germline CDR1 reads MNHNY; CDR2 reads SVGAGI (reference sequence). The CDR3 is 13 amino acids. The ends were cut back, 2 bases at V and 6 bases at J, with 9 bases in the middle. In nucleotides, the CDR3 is TGTGCCAGCAGTTACATCTCGGTTGATACGCAGTATTTT. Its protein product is CASSYISVDTQYF.